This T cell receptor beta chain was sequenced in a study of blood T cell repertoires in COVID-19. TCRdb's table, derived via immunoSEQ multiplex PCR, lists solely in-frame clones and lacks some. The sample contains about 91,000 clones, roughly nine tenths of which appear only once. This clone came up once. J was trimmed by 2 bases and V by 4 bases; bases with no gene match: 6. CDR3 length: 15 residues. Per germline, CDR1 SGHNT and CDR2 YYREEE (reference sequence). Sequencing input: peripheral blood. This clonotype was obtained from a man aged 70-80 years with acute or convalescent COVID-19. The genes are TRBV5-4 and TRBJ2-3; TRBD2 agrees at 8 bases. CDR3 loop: CASSLPGGHTDTQYF. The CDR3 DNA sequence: TGTGCCAGCAGCCTACCGGGAGGGCACACAGATACGCAGTATTTT.